What follows is one TCR beta chain and its context. The method was immunoSEQ multiplex PCR; TCRdb's version includes in-frame clones alone and lacks a portion of them. Counted here are roughly 77,000 clones, 85% to 95% occurring once; the ten biggest clones make up around 0.69%. The data stem from a study of cytomegalovirus exposure and HLA in healthy donors. The V gene's germline CDR1 is MDHEN and CDR2 SYDVKM. CDR3 length: 15 amino acids. V was clipped by 2 bases and J by 3 bases, with 12 bases between them. The sequence came from a woman between 18 and 30 years old in good health and CMV-seronegative. The sequencing sample was made of PBMCs. The rearrangement joins TRBV28 to TRBJ2-3, with a possible D match to TRBD1 (7 bases). The CDR3 here is CASSLDRDSTDTQYF. As DNA, the CDR3 is TGTGCCAGCAGTTTAGACAGGGACTCGACAGATACGCAGTATTTT.